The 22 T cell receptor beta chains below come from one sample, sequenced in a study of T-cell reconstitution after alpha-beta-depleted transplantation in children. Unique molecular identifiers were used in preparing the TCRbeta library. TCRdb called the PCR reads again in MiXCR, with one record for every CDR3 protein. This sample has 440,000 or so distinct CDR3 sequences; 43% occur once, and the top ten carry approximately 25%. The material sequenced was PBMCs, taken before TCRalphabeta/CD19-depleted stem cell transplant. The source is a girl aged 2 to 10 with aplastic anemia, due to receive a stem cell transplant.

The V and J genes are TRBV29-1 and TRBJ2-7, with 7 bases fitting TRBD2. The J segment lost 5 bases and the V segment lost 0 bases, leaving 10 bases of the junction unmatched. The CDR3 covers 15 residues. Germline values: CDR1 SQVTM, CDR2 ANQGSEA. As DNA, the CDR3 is TGCAGCGTTGAAGATAGAGCGGGGCAATCCAACGAGCAGTACTTC. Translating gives CSVEDRAGQSNEQYF.

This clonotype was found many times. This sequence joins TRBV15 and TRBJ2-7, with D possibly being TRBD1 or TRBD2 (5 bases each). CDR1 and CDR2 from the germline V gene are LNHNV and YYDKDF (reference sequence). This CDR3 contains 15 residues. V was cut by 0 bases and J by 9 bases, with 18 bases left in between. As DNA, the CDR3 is TGTGCCACCAGCAGAGATTTAGGGACGCCCGGCCGGCAGTACTTC. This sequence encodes CATSRDLGTPGRQYF.

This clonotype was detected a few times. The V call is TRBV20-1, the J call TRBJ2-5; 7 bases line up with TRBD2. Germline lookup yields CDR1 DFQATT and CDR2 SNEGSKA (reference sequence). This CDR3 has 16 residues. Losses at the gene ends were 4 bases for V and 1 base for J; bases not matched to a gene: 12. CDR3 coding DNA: TGCAGTGCTAAGAGTGGGGCTAGCGGCTTCCAAGAGACCCAGTACTTC. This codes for CSAKSGASGFQETQYF.

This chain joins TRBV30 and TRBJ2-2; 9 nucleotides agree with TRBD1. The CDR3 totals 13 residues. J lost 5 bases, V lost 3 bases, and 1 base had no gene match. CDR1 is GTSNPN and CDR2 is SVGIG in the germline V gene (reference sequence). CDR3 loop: CAWRGQGTGELFF. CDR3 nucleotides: TGTGCCTGGAGGGGACAGGGAACCGGGGAGCTGTTTTTT.

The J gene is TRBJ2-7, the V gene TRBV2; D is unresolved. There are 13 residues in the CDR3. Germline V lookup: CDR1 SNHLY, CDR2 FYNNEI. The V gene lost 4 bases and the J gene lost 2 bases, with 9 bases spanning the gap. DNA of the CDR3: TGTGCCAGCAGTGCACAGTCAACCTACGAGCAGTACTTC. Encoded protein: CASSAQSTYEQYF.

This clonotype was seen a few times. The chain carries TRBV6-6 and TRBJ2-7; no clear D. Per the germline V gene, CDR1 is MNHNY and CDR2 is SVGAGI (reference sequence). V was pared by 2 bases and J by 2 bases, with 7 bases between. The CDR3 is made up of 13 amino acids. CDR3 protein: CASSYGQTYEQYF. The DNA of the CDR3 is TGTGCCAGCAGTTACGGGCAGACCTACGAGCAGTACTTC.

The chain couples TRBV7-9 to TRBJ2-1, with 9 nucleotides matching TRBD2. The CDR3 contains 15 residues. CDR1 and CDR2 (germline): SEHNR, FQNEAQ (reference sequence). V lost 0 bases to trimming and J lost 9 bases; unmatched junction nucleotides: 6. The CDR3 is CASSLALGAGGEQFF. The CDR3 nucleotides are TGTGCCAGCAGCTTAGCGTTGGGAGCGGGAGGTGAGCAGTTCTTC.

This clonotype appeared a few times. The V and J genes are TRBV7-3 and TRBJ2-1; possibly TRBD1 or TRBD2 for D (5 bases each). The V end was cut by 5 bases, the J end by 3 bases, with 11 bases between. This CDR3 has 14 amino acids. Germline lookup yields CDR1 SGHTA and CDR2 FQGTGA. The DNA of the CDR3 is TGTGCCAGCAGCACGGGGACCGACTACAATGAGCAGTTCTTC. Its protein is CASSTGTDYNEQFF.

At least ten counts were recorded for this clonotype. In DNA form, the CDR3 reads TGTGCCAGCAGCCCGATAGGCGGGAGTATCGCCGGGGAGCTGTTTTTT. Protein product: CASSPIGGSIAGELFF. The gene calls are TRBV3-1 and TRBJ2-2, with 7 positions matching TRBD2. The germline V gene has CDR1 LGHDT and CDR2 YNNKEL (reference sequence). This CDR3 region has 16 residues. V was clipped by 4 bases and J by 6 bases; unmatched bases: 11.

The DNA for the CDR3 is TGTGCCAGCAGTTTAAGGGAGGGGGGACACAATGAGCAGTTCTTC. As protein: CASSLREGGHNEQFF. V usage is TRBV27 and J usage is TRBJ2-1; D is possibly TRBD2 (7 bases). V gave up 2 bases and J gave up 5 bases, with 13 bases separating them. The CDR3 has 15 residues. Germline V CDR1 and CDR2: MNHEY, SMNVEV (reference sequence).

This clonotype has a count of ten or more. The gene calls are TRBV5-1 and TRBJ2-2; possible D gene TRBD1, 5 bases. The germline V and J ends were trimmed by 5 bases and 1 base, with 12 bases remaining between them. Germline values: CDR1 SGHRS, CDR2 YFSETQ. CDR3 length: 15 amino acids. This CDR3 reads CASSFDDRNTGELFF. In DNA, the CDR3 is TGCGCCAGCAGTTTCGACGACAGGAACACCGGGGAGCTGTTTTTT.

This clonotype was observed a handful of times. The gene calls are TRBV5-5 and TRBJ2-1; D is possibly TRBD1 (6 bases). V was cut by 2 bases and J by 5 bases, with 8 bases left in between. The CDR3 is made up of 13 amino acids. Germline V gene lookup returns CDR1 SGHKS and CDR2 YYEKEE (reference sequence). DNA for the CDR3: TGTGCCAGCAGCTTTTACAGGGACAATGAGCAGTTCTTC. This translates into CASSFYRDNEQFF.

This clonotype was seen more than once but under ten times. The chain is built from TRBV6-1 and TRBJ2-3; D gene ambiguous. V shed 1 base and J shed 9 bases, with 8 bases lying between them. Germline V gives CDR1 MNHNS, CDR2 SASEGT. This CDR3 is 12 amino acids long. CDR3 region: CASSEDTSTQYF. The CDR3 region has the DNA TGTGCCAGCAGTGAAGATACGTCAACGCAGTATTTT.

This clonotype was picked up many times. The CDR3 protein is CASSLKNSGYDTGELFF. The CDR3 DNA reads TGCGCCAGCAGCCTGAAAAATAGCGGGTACGACACCGGGGAGCTGTTTTTT. The rearrangement joins TRBV4-1 to TRBJ2-2; 7 nucleotides align to TRBD2. The CDR3 covers 17 residues. The J segment lost 3 bases and the V segment lost 4 bases, leaving 11 bases of the junction unmatched. Germline CDR1 MGHRA, CDR2 YSYEKL.

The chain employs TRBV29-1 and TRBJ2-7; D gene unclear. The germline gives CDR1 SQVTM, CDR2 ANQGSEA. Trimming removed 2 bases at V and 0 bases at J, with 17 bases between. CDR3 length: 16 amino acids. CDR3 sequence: CSVEIFLGSNSYEQYF. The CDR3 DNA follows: TGCAGCGTTGAAATTTTCCTCGGGTCCAACTCCTACGAGCAGTACTTC.

CDR3 residues: CASSQAVVRETQYF. The CDR3 DNA reads TGTGCCAGCAGCCAGGCGGTGGTGCGGGAGACCCAGTACTTC. The chain uses TRBV5-6 and TRBJ2-5; D is unresolved. Looked up from germline, CDR1 is SGHDT and CDR2 is YYEEEE. The CDR3 runs 14 residues. Trimming took 4 bases from V and 5 from J, leaving 15 bases between them. Full variable domain (remainder filled in from reference TRBV5-6 and TRBJ2-5): DAGVTQSPTHLIKTRGQQVTLRCSPKSGHDTVSWYQQALGQGPQFIFQYYEEEERQRGNFPDRFSGHQFPNYSSELNVNALLLGDSALYLCASSQAVVRETQYFGPGTRLLVL.

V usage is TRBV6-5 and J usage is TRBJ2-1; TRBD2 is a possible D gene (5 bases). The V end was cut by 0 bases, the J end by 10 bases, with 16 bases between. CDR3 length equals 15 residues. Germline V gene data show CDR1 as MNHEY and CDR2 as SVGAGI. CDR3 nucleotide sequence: TGTGCCAGCAGTTACTCAGAGGGTTCGGGCGAAGAGCAGTTCTTC. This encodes CASSYSEGSGEEQFF.

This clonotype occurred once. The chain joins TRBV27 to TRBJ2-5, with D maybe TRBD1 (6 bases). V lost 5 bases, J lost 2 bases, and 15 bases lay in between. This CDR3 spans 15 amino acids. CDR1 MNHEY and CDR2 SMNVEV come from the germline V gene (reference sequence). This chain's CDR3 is CASSPTETGQETQYF. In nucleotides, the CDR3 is TGTGCCAGCAGTCCTACCGAGACAGGACAAGAGACCCAGTACTTC.

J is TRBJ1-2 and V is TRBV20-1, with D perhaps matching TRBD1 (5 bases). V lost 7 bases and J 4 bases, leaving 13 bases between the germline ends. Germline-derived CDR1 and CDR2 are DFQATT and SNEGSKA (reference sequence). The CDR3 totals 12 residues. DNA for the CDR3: TGCAGTGTAGTGGGGGTTTCCTATGGCTACACCTTC. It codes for CSVVGVSYGYTF.

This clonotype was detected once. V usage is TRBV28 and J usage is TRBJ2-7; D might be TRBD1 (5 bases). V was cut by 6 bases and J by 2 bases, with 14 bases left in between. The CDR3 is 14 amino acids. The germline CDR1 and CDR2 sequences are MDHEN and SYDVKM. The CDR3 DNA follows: TGTGCCAGCAGAGAAACAGGTGCAGCCTACGAGCAGTACTTC. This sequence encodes CASRETGAAYEQYF.

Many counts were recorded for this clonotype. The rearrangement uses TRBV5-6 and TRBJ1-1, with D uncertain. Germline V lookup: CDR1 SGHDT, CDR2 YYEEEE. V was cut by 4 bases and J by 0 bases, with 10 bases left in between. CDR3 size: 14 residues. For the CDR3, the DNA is TGTGCCAGCAGCCTTAATGACTTGAACACTGAAGCTTTCTTT. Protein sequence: CASSLNDLNTEAFF.

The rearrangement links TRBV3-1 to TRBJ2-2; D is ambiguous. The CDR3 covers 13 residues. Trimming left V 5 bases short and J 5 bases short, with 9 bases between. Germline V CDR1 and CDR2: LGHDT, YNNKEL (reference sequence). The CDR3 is CASSVLSTGELFF. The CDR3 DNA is TGTGCCAGCAGCGTACTGAGTACCGGGGAGCTGTTTTTT.